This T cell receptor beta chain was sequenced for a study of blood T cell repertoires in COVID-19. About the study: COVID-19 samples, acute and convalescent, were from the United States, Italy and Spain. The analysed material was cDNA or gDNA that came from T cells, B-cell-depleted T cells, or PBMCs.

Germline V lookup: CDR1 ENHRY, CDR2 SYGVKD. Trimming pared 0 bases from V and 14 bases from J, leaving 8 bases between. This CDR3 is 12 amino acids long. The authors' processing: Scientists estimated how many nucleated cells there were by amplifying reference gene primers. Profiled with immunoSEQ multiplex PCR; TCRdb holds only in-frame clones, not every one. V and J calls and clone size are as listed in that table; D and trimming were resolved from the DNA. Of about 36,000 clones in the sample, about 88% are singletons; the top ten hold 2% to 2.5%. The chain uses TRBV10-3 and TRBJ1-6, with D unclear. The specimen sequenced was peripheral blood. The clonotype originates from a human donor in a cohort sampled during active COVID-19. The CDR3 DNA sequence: TGTGCCATCAGTGAGTCCGGCGGGGCCCTCCACTTT. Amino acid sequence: CAISESGGALHF.